The table lists the clone carrying this TCR beta chain with a few counts. Its antigen is still unknown. The junction departs from the called germline gene at one end, perhaps through a read error. This record belongs to a study of vaccination effects on CD4 cells after COVID-19. This CDR3 comprises 15 residues. Germline CDR1 reads SSHAT; CDR2 reads FNYEAQ (reference sequence). Isolating CD4+ T cells followed less than 11 days of culture. Findings and caveats of the study: In people who had recovered, most post-vaccine spike-reactive clones were new vaccine-induced clones.

Assay used: immunoSEQ multiplex PCR; TCRdb lists only in-frame clones, some missing. The sample lists around 50,000 clones; around 76% were seen once. This chain joins TRBV7-7 and TRBJ2-3, with D possibly being TRBD2 (5 bases). The sequences come from CD4+ T cells from PBMCs cultured without peptide, collected before COVID-19 vaccination. The sequence was obtained from a human donor who had a prior SARS-CoV-2 infection. The CDR3 DNA follows: TGTGCTAGCAGCTTCGGGAATAGCGTCACAGATACGCAGTATTTT. Its translation: CASSFGNSVTDTQYF.